The 29 T cell receptor beta chains presented below share a single source sample, sequenced in a study of vaccination and CD4 T cells after COVID-19. Their specific antigens are unknown. Sequencing of DNA taken from cultured CD4+ T cells relied on the Oncomine TCR Beta short-read assay. MiXCR was run by TCRdb on the PCR reads, yielding one entry per CDR3 protein. The sample records about 19,000 distinct CDR3 sequences, about two fifths being singletons. Treatment of the sample: approximately 11-day PBMC culture with coronavirus spike peptide pools or control peptides (ViraFEST assay). The source material was CD4+ T cells from blood, cultured in vitro, sampled after SARS-CoV-2 vaccination. These receptors were obtained from a human donor who had recovered from COVID-19.

In its sample, this clonotype was seen a few times. This chain connects TRBV19 to TRBJ1-5, with a possible D match to TRBD1 (6 bases). V was clipped by 4 bases and J by 6 bases, with 10 bases between them. The CDR3 is made up of 13 amino acids. Per the germline V gene, CDR1 is LNHDA and CDR2 is SQIVND (reference sequence). CDR3 protein: CASSKSTGQPQHF. DNA for the CDR3: TGTGCCAGTAGTAAATCGACAGGTCAGCCCCAGCATTTT.

The CDR3 reads CARSPTSGSSYEQYF. CDR3 bases: TGTGCCAGAAGCCCGACTAGCGGGAGCTCCTACGAGCAGTACTTC. The J gene is TRBJ2-7, the V gene TRBV5-3; 12 bases are a match to TRBD2. TRBV5-3 is annotated as an ORF whose role is uncertain. Germline trimming cut 4 bases from V and 0 bases from J; bases unmatched to any gene: 2. The CDR3 has 15 amino acids.

This clonotype was seen only a few times. J is TRBJ1-2 and V is TRBV20-1, with 9 nucleotides matching TRBD1. Germline-derived CDR1 and CDR2 are DFQATT and SNEGSKA (reference sequence). With V trimmed by 1 base and J by 4 bases, 4 bases remained unmatched. CDR3 size: 14 residues. The CDR3 DNA is TGCAGTGCTAGAGCGACAGGGGGAGTCTATGGCTACACCTTC. Translated, it gives CSARATGGVYGYTF.

The chain has TRBV28 and TRBJ1-1, with 12 bases matching TRBD1. V dropped 6 bases and J dropped 4; count of bases not matched to a gene: 9. Germline assignment: CDR1 MDHEN and CDR2 SYDVKM. This CDR3 has 16 residues. The CDR3 reads CASSEGTGGWVTEAFF. The CDR3 DNA follows: TGTGCCAGCAGCGAAGGGACAGGGGGCTGGGTCACTGAAGCTTTCTTT.

This clonotype came up once. V and J are TRBV10-3 and TRBJ2-2; 7 bases agree with TRBD1. V gave up 3 bases and J gave up 4 bases; unmatched junction bases: 2. The germline gives CDR1 ENHRY, CDR2 SYGVKD. The CDR3 runs 14 residues. This CDR3 reads CAISDRGTTGELFF. The DNA for the CDR3 is TGTGCCATCAGTGACAGGGGGACCACCGGGGAGCTGTTTTTT.

The chain joins TRBV20-1 to TRBJ1-6; no clear D. Germline V CDR1 and CDR2: DFQATT, SNEGSKA (reference sequence). The CDR3 runs 15 residues. V was cut by 1 base and J by 9 bases, with 16 bases left in between. CDR3 region: CSARGAATSTSPLHF. The CDR3 nucleotides read TGCAGTGCTAGAGGGGCAGCAACGAGTACTTCACCCCTCCACTTT.

This sequence joins TRBV11-3 and TRBJ1-2; D gene unclear. V was shortened by 0 bases and J by 2 bases, with 13 bases between the two germline ends. Germline loops: CDR1 SGHNT, CDR2 YENEEA. The CDR3 is 16 residues long. The CDR3 DNA reads TGTGCCAGCAGCTTAGAGGGGAGAAGTGGCAACTATGGCTACACCTTC. It is translated as CASSLEGRSGNYGYTF.

This clonotype was detected a few times. The rearrangement links TRBV19 to TRBJ1-2; the D gene is possibly TRBD1 (5 bases). V was clipped by 6 bases and J by 4 bases, with 12 bases between them. CDR1 is LNHDA, CDR2 SQIVND, per germline (reference sequence). This CDR3 has 13 amino acids. The CDR3 DNA reads TGTGCCAGTAGCTCCGGGGCCGGCTATGGCTACACCTTC. Protein: CASSSGAGYGYTF.

This clonotype was counted a few times. This chain joins TRBV7-2 and TRBJ1-1; 10 bases match TRBD1. Trimming at V came to 5 bases and at J to 8 bases, leaving 8 bases not matched to a gene. The CDR3 totals 14 residues. Germline V gives CDR1 SGHTA, CDR2 FQGNSA. The CDR3 region has the DNA TGTGCCAGCAGCCCACGGACAGGGGGAACAGAAGCTTTCTTT. Protein: CASSPRTGGTEAFF.

This chain uses TRBV10-1 with TRBJ2-3; weak D call: TRBD2 (6 bases). Trimming took 3 bases from V and 0 from J, leaving 13 bases between them. The CDR3 totals 16 residues. In germline, CDR1 is WNHNN, CDR2 SYGVQD (reference sequence). DNA for the CDR3: TGCGCCAGCAGTGATGGAGGGAGAACTAGCACAGATACGCAGTATTTT. Translated: CASSDGGRTSTDTQYF.

The chain joins TRBV7-2 to TRBJ2-1; D is unresolved. Germline V gene sequence: CDR1 SGHTA, CDR2 FQGNSA. This CDR3 is 10 amino acids long. V lost 5 bases and J 10 bases, leaving 6 bases between the germline ends. In DNA, the CDR3 is TGTGCCAGCAGCCATGGAGAGCAGTTCTTC. This gives the protein CASSHGEQFF. Full variable domain (remainder filled in from reference TRBV7-2 and TRBJ2-1): GAGVSQSPSNKVTEKGKDVELRCDPISGHTALYWYRQSLGQGLEFLIYFQGNSAPDKSGLPSDRFSAERTGGSVSTLTIQRTQQEDSAVYLCASSHGEQFFGPGTRLTVL.

The CDR3 spells CASSLGTGLYEQYF. In DNA form, the CDR3 reads TGTGCCAGCAGCCTCGGGACGGGGTTATACGAGCAGTACTTC. The chain links TRBV7-9 to TRBJ2-7; tentatively, D is TRBD1 or TRBD2 (5 bases each). The CDR3 is made up of 14 amino acids. The germline gives CDR1 SEHNR, CDR2 FQNEAQ (reference sequence). The V end lost 5 bases, the J end lost 4 bases, and 15 bases lay between the germline ends.

This sequence joins TRBV5-5 and TRBJ2-5; the D gene is possibly TRBD2 (5 bases). Germline V gene lookup returns CDR1 SGHKS and CDR2 YYEKEE (reference sequence). Trimming took off 1 base at V and 7 bases at J, with 17 bases between the two ends. This CDR3 contains 15 residues. The CDR3 DNA sequence: TGTGCCAGCAGCTTGTCATTGCCTTCAGGAGGGACCCAGTACTTC. This encodes CASSLSLPSGGTQYF. The full variable domain, rest sourced from reference TRBV5-5 and TRBJ2-5, is DAGVTQSPTHLIKTRGQQVTLRCSPISGHKSVSWYQQVLGQGPQFIFQYYEKEERGRGNFPDRFSARQFPNYSSELNVNALLLGDSALYLCASSLSLPSGGTQYFGPGTRLLVL.

This clonotype was detected once. CDR3 in amino acids: CASSQGARAEAFF. CDR3 DNA sequence: TGTGCCAGCAGTCAGGGGGCAAGGGCTGAAGCTTTCTTT. The rearrangement uses TRBV4-2 and TRBJ1-1; 8 nucleotides agree with TRBD1. Germline V gene lookup returns CDR1 LGHNA and CDR2 YNFKEQ. The junction had 6 bases not matched to a gene; V was cut back by 6 bases and J by 6 bases. The length of the CDR3 is 13 residues.

The chain recombines TRBV20-1 with TRBJ1-2; D gene unclear. This CDR3 is 13 amino acids long. The germline V gene encodes CDR1 DFQATT and CDR2 SNEGSKA (reference sequence). Trimming stripped 2 bases from V and 0 bases from J, with 7 bases between. This CDR3 reads CSARTETNYGYTF. DNA of the CDR3: TGCAGTGCTAGAACAGAGACTAACTATGGCTACACCTTC.

The chain employs TRBV6-4 and TRBJ1-2, with 8 nucleotides matching TRBD1. Germline CDR1 is MRHNA and CDR2 is SNTAGT. V trimming: 4 bases; J trimming: 8 bases; junction bases outside the gene matches: 12. The CDR3 has 15 amino acids. This chain's CDR3 is CASSGPDRGPFGYTF. CDR3 in DNA: TGTGCCAGCAGTGGCCCAGACAGGGGCCCATTCGGCTACACCTTC.

V gene TRBV4-3 combines with J gene TRBJ2-1, with D unresolved. CDR3 length: 13 residues. Per germline, CDR1 LGHNA and CDR2 YSLEER. The V and J ends lost 3 bases and 5 bases respectively, with 8 bases between them. DNA of the CDR3: TGCGCCAGCAGCCAGCCCCCCCACAATGAGCAGTTCTTC. Translation gives CASSQPPHNEQFF.

The V gene is TRBV28, the J gene TRBJ1-1; D not resolved. V gave up 3 bases and J gave up 5 bases, with 10 bases separating them. The CDR3 is made up of 13 amino acids. Germline assignment: CDR1 MDHEN and CDR2 SYDVKM. CDR3 DNA sequence: TGTGCCAGCAGTTTCTCTCCCATAACTGAAGCTTTCTTT. This sequence encodes CASSFSPITEAFF.

The CDR3 reads CASTLGGETQYF. In DNA, the CDR3 is TGTGCCAGCACCCTGGGGGGGGAGACCCAGTACTTC. V is TRBV5-4 and J is TRBJ2-5; 7 nucleotides agree with TRBD2. J gave up 5 bases and V 6 bases, and 4 bases lay outside the gene matches. This CDR3 spans 12 amino acids. The V gene's germline CDR1 is SGHNT and CDR2 YYREEE (reference sequence).

This clonotype occurred a few times. This chain connects TRBV7-9 to TRBJ1-2, with D possibly matching TRBD1 (6 bases). The germline V gene has CDR1 SEHNR and CDR2 FQNEAQ (reference sequence). Deletions cut 5 bases from V and 6 bases from J, with 13 bases between. The CDR3 has 13 residues. The CDR3 nucleotides read TGTGCCAGCAGCCTCCCTAGGGGGGATGGCTACACCTTC. The encoded protein is CASSLPRGDGYTF.

The chain carries TRBV20-1 and TRBJ1-1; possible D gene TRBD1, 5 bases. V was clipped by 5 bases and J by 7 bases, with 14 bases between them. CDR3 length equals 12 residues. The germline V gene has CDR1 DFQATT and CDR2 SNEGSKA (reference sequence). CDR3 DNA sequence: TGCAGTGCTCTGGGGGACGAGGGTGAAGCTTTCTTT. Protein product: CSALGDEGEAFF.

The chain couples TRBV28 to TRBJ1-5, with D perhaps matching TRBD1 (6 bases). Germline lookup yields CDR1 MDHEN and CDR2 SYDVKM. This CDR3 spans 13 amino acids. V lost 5 bases and J lost 1, with 6 bases in between. The CDR3 sequence: CASSDRSNQPQHF. The CDR3 nucleotides read TGTGCCAGCAGTGACAGGAGCAATCAGCCCCAGCATTTT. The full variable domain, with the rest looked up from reference TRBV28 and TRBJ1-5, is DVKVTQSSRYLVKRTGEKVFLECVQDMDHENMFWYRQDPGLGLRLIYFSYDVKMKEKGDIPEGYSVSREKKERFSLILESASTNQTSMYLCASSDRSNQPQHFGDGTRLSIL.

This sequence joins TRBV7-2 and TRBJ1-5; D uncertain. The CDR3 is 17 amino acids. Germline CDR1 SGHTA, CDR2 FQGNSA. V lost 5 bases to trimming and J lost 2 bases, with 19 bases between them. The CDR3 spells CASSPQWPSMGNQPQHF. CDR3 bases: TGTGCCAGCAGCCCCCAGTGGCCGTCGATGGGCAATCAGCCCCAGCATTTT.

This clonotype has a handful of counts. The chain joins TRBV6-1 to TRBJ1-5; no clear D. Trimming took off 6 bases at V and 4 bases at J, with 16 bases between the two ends. The CDR3 covers 15 residues. Germline CDR1 is MNHNS and CDR2 is SASEGT. CDR3 coding DNA: TGTGCCAGCAGCAATTCCCGGGGAATGAATCAGCCCCAGCATTTT. It is translated as CASSNSRGMNQPQHF.

The chain couples TRBV6-2 or TRBV6-3 to TRBJ2-1; D is uncertain. Germline CDR1 MNHEY, CDR2 SVGEGT. This CDR3 comprises 13 residues. The germline V and J ends were trimmed by 1 base and 9 bases, with 10 bases remaining between them. CDR3 protein: CASSYLGPIEQFF. The CDR3 DNA is TGTGCCAGCAGTTACTTAGGGCCTATTGAGCAGTTCTTC.

There are a few counts of this clonotype. This rearrangement joins TRBV19 to TRBJ1-5; D might be TRBD1 (5 bases). V was clipped by 5 bases and J by 5 bases, with 16 bases between them. CDR1 is LNHDA and CDR2 is SQIVND in the germline V gene (reference sequence). This CDR3 spans 15 amino acids. The CDR3 sequence is CASSRRAVEDQPQHF. CDR3 nucleotides: TGTGCCAGTAGTCGCAGGGCAGTGGAGGATCAGCCCCAGCATTTT.

The chain employs TRBV19 and TRBJ2-3, with 8 bases matching TRBD2. Germline-derived CDR1 and CDR2 are LNHDA and SQIVND (reference sequence). The CDR3 totals 14 residues. V was pared by 8 bases and J by 5 bases, with 9 bases of the junction left unmatched. The CDR3 DNA sequence: TGTGCCAGTCGGCGAGCGGGAGAAGAAGATACGCAGTATTTT. This gives the protein CASRRAGEEDTQYF.

The chain combines TRBV5-1 with TRBJ2-3, with 7 bases that match TRBD2. The V gene's germline CDR1 is SGHRS and CDR2 YFSETQ. V dropped 0 bases and J dropped 10; count of bases not matched to a gene: 14. The length of the CDR3 is 16 residues. CDR3 amino acids: CASSLEAGPHGGAQYF. CDR3 DNA: TGCGCCAGCAGCTTGGAAGCGGGACCTCATGGGGGGGCGCAGTATTTT.

The chain carries TRBV11-3 and TRBJ2-5, with TRBD1 matching 10 bases. V lost 4 bases and J lost 1; bases outside the gene matches: 9. Germline V gives CDR1 SGHNT, CDR2 YENEEA. CDR3 length equals 17 residues. The CDR3 DNA reads as TGTGCCAGCAGCTCGGCCGGGACAGGGGTCTTCCAAGAGACCCAGTACTTC. It translates to CASSSAGTGVFQETQYF.